This T cell receptor (beta chain) originates from a study of shared clonotypes between healthy human individuals (dated by TCRdb to 2020 to 2022). About the study as a whole: The cohort included a few men and two women between 18 and 49 years of age. Blood TCR repertoires of roughly 5 healthy adults were deeply sequenced to estimate repertoire size and the extent of clonotype sharing between individuals. Libraries were prepared and TCR repertoires were sequenced by different laboratories using diverse techniques, in order to increase sequencing depth and limit assay-specific biases. Each donor's leukapheresis produced roughly between roughly 0.85 and 10 billion PBMCs.

Trimming at the junction amounts to 5 bases on V and 0 bases on J, and the germline ends lie 14 bases apart. The cysteine opens and the phenylalanine closes a CDR3 of 16 amino acids. The entry retains the CDR3 DNA only, 48 bases that are in frame from base 1. The germline V gene gives CDR1 as SGHAT and CDR2 as FQNNGV. TCR CDR3 regions were amplified from genomic DNA by multiplex PCR using the deep immunoSEQ assay. Genomic DNA extracted from each cell subset was distributed evenly over all wells of several immunoSEQ 96-well plates, and each plate served as one replicate. For unsorted PBMC, each replicate PCR was loaded with about 280 ng genomic DNA, equivalent to tens of thousands of T cell genomes. Unsorted PBMC genomic DNA was sequenced across ten immunoSEQ deep assay plates. Purified libraries were measured with a Qubit 3.0 fluorometer, size-checked on a Bioanalyzer 2100, and measured again with the KAPA Library Quantification kit. Every immunoSEQ 96-well plate was sequenced on a dedicated single-read 150-cycle Illumina NextSeq 550 flow cell. The original pipeline was this. The immunoSEQ output contained only junctional sequences without quality scores, so filtering could not match that applied to full-length reads. To assign V/J genes and CDR3, sequences were annotated against IMGT germline references using PyIR, a Python wrapper for IgBLAST v1.9. Reads with weak V/J assignments (E-value above 1e-6), missing CDR3, stop codons, out-of-frame junctions, or ambiguous translated residues were removed. V3J clonotypes were defined as sequences sharing the same inferred V gene, J gene, and CDR3 amino acid sequence. The percentage overlap between two repertoires was calculated by dividing the number of shared unique clonotypes by the size of the smaller repertoire. Three approaches were used to assess repertoire richness: RTK rarefaction, the Chao1 estimator, and Recon v2.1 estimates of unobserved clonotypes. Drawn from immuneACCESS, this table holds only the in-frame rearrangements with V and J called that TCRdb kept. Clones are partly lost; checked studies trace under half to an unresolved V gene and leave the rest unexplained. That table is the source of V, J and clone size, and D and trimming were worked out from the DNA. The sample profile shows approximately 460,000 clones; roughly three quarters of them were found once. 12% of the sample goes to the ten largest clones.

Points on this clone: What antigen it recognizes has not been identified. There are no base qualities to consult, and no much larger clone falls within one base.

Here is what the overall study found, with its caveats: Based on pairwise subsampling, the degree of clonotype sharing among donors was expected to be affected by sequencing depth. The small number of donors limited the genetic and exposure-history diversity represented. Sampling was restricted to blood, and TCR repertoires in tissue are likely to differ from TCR repertoires in blood.

The donors were healthy, HIV-negative adults who had no recently reported acute infections or vaccinations. Only Caucasian adults living in Nashville, Tennessee, USA were represented among the donors. In the unsorted samples, approximately 85 million PBMCs were counted, and genomic DNA was extracted using the QIAamp DNA Blood Mini kit. After blood collection by leukapheresis, PBMCs were isolated using Ficoll-Histopaque density gradient centrifugation and then cryopreserved in the vapor phase of liquid nitrogen. This chain is built from TRBV11-2 and TRBJ2-1, with TRBD1 tentatively as D gene (5 bases match). This receptor was identified in a woman in her thirties or forties in good health. Some clones in this sample may be carry-over from other donors' samples. Material for sequencing was PBMCs. The DNA is as follows: TGTGCCAGCAGCCTAAGACCCGACAGCTCCTACAATGAGCAGTTCTTC. Its translation is CASSLRPDSSYNEQFF.